The present entry profiles one T cell receptor (beta chain) with its context. The sample belongs to a study of graft-versus-host responses after intestinal transplantation. The germline CDR1 and CDR2 sequences are LGHNA and YSLEER. V lost 1 base and J 7 bases, leaving 13 bases between the germline ends. The length of the CDR3 is 15 residues. The method was immunoSEQ multiplex PCR; TCRdb's version includes in-frame clones alone and lacks a portion of them. The table shows 5,200 or so clones, with 60% to 80% occurring only once. The J gene is TRBJ1-4, the V gene TRBV4-3; the D gene is possibly TRBD1 (5 bases). This specimen was PBMCs, taken just under 330 days after intestinal transplant. This receptor was taken from a human patient who received an intestinal transplant, so some T cells may come from the graft donor. CDR3 nucleotide sequence: TGCGCCAGCAGCCAAGTGCAGGGCGAAAGTGAAAAACTGTTTTTT. Its protein is CASSQVQGESEKLFF.